This T cell receptor beta chain was found in a study of CD8+ T cells in alopecia areata listed by TCRdb under 2018. In terms of the full investigation: Treated patients were enrolled in an open-label pilot trial of oral tofacitinib, 5 to 10 mg twice daily, for moderate-to-severe alopecia areata. High-throughput TCRbeta sequencing was used to examine T cell clonal expansion in alopecia areata in both the C3H/HeJ mouse model and human patients. Scalp tissue and sorted CD4+ and CD8+ peripheral blood T cells from patchy and totalis/universalis alopecia areata patients and from healthy controls were covered by human TCRbeta sequencing. Clonality in the scalp was compared among normal scalp (n=4), patchy alopecia areata scalp (n=8), and alopecia totalis/universalis scalp (n=8). Biopsies were taken from tofacitinib-treated patients at baseline and again at 4 and 24 weeks into treatment, and several of those patients also had a later scalp biopsy. Amplification of TCRbeta CDR3 regions was done by immunoSEQ multiplex PCR using 35 Vbeta forward primers and 13 Jbeta reverse primers. Tofacitinib was given for 6 to 18 months, followed by 6 months of follow-up off drug to assess delayed response and recurrence. RNA was extracted with the PAXgene miRNA kit for fixed scalp, the miRNeasy kit for PBMCs, and the RNeasy kit for mouse skin.

To prepare the library, the immunoSEQ multiplex PCR assay was applied. For TCR sequencing, RNA was extracted from every sample and reverse transcribed into cDNA to serve as template. SuperScript III was used for first-strand cDNA synthesis, primed with a 2:1 mix of oligo-dT and random hexamers. A synthetic immune receptor repertoire was used to assess amplification bias, and residual bias was removed computationally. Under the source paper's analysis protocol: Raw reads were preprocessed to remove errors, and CDR3 was defined by IMGT conventions from the conserved cysteine to phenylalanine. Clonality was calculated as 1 minus Shannon entropy normalized by log2 of the number of productive unique TCRs. Whether scalp clones were CD4 or CD8 was inferred by matching scalp TCRbeta sequences against CD4 and CD8 repertoires sorted from blood. As stored in TCRdb, this immuneACCESS dataset retains in-frame rearrangements with V and J assigned. A fraction of the clones does not appear; measured against another copy, unresolved V genes explain less than half of the discrepancy, and the remainder lacks a known reason. D and trimming were read from the DNA, whereas the V and J calls and clone size are those reported in that table. In this sample the table shows 200,000 to 250,000 clones, about 60% of which occur a single time. The top ten clonotypes cover approximately 0.45% of the sample.

What the work shows at the level of the full study, not this receptor alone: Shared TCR sequences between patients were less evident than in mice, which may be partly attributable to HLA diversity in the patient population. Higher clonality and more expanded CD8+ clones were observed in lesional scalp than in normal scalp, particularly in alopecia totalis/universalis, a finding suggestive of antigenic drive. Scalp TCR repertoire analysis is complicated because resident alphabeta T cells in normal human skin are also sequenced, whereas mouse skin is dominated by gammadelta T cells.

Worth noting for this clone: The antigen it recognizes is unknown. Base qualities are missing; no much larger clone stands one base away.

Counted from cysteine to phenylalanine, this CDR3 has 15 amino acids. Only the CDR3 region is kept as DNA, spanning 45 bases read in frame from base 1. The germline V gene yields SGDLS for CDR1 and YYNGEE for CDR2. V is clipped by 0 bases and J by 4 bases, and the sequence between their germline boundaries is 13 bases long. Explained via the paper, the time point label denotes: baseline before oral tofacitinib. From alopecia areata patients, peripheral blood was collected along with lesional scalp punch biopsies. PBMCs were isolated by density centrifugation and stained for CD3, CD4 and CD8, after which CD4+ and CD8+ T cells were sorted on a FACSAria.

The source material was CD4+ T cells sorted from blood, sampled at week 0. The receptor was isolated from a human donor with alopecia areata. The chain uses TRBV9 and TRBJ1-2, and possibly TRBD1, on 5 matching bases. The DNA reads as follows: TGTGCCAGCAGCGTAGAGGGGACCTCGAGCTATGGCTACACCTTC. It is translated as CASSVEGTSSYGYTF.